This entry features one T cell receptor beta chain sequence. This clone appeared many times. Its target antigen remains unknown. No clone much larger than this one lies a single base away; base qualities are absent. The germline ends are 13 bases apart after V is trimmed by 5 bases and J by 5 bases. The CDR3 has 13 amino acids, counting the end cysteine and phenylalanine. The read is trimmed to its CDR3 DNA, 39 bases read in frame from base 1. CDR1 and CDR2 are read off the germline V gene as MNHNS and SASEGT. This sample is part of a study of shared clonotypes between healthy human individuals (dated by TCRdb to 2018 to 2021). At the level of the whole study: A couple of women and a few men aged 18 to 49 years were included in the cohort. To increase sequencing depth and limit assay-specific biases, TCR repertoire library preparation and sequencing were carried out by different laboratories using diverse techniques. To estimate repertoire size and how much clonotypes are shared between individuals, the study performed deep sequencing of blood TCR repertoires from 4 to 6 healthy adults. Each donor's leukapheresis produced roughly between roughly 0.94 and 9.5 billion PBMCs. For each donor, three plates each were used for CD4 naive and CD4 memory, two plates were used for CD8 naive, and one plate was used for CD8 memory. Here is what the overall study found, with its caveats: About 4.5% of naive CD4, 3.5% of naive CD8, 2% to 2.5% of memory CD4, and about 0.4% of memory CD8 clonotypes were shared across several donors. The genetic and exposure-history diversity represented was limited by the small number of donors. Pairwise subsampling led to the expectation that sequencing depth would affect the degree of clonotype sharing among donors. Only blood was sampled, and tissue TCR repertoires likely differ from those in blood. Clonotypes shared by all four sorted-subset donors showed higher generation probabilities than non-shared clonotypes. Rarefaction of sorted-subset datasets indicated incomplete sequencing despite the large sequencing depth. Naive subsets generally had larger estimated clonotype richness than memory subsets.

The donors were healthy, HIV-negative adults who had no recently reported acute infections or vaccinations. Only Caucasian adults living in Nashville, Tennessee, USA were represented among the donors. CD4+ T cells were enriched by magnetic negative selection; naive cells were then positively selected on CD45RA, and the negative fraction formed the memory subset. After blood collection by leukapheresis, PBMCs were isolated using Ficoll-Histopaque density gradient centrifugation and then cryopreserved in the vapor phase of liquid nitrogen. Analytical flow cytometry was used to check the purity and quantity of every magnetically sorted T cell population. Genomic DNA was isolated from every sorted fraction and measured by UV absorbance on a Nanodrop 2000c. TCR CDR3 regions were amplified from genomic DNA by multiplex PCR using the deep immunoSEQ assay. For each cell subset, the extracted genomic DNA was distributed evenly across all wells of several immunoSEQ 96-well plates, and each plate served as one replicate. For sorted subsets, each replicate PCR was loaded with 200 ng genomic DNA, equivalent to 25,000 to 30,000 T cell genomes. Purified libraries were quantified with a Qubit 3.0 fluorometer, sized on a Bioanalyzer 2100, and re-quantified with the KAPA Library Quantification kit. Every immunoSEQ 96-well plate was sequenced on a separate single-read 150-cycle Illumina NextSeq 550 flow cell. The source study handled its data this way. Because only junctional sequences without quality scores were contained in the immunoSEQ output, filtering matching that applied to full-length reads could not be performed. Sequences were annotated with PyIR, a Python wrapper for IgBLAST v1.9, and V/J genes and CDR3 were assigned using IMGT germline references. Any read was removed if the V/J assignment was weak (E-value above 1e-6), the CDR3 was missing, or the read contained stop codons, out-of-frame junctions, or ambiguous translated residues. A V3J clonotype was defined by an identical inferred V gene, J gene, and CDR3 amino acid sequence. Percentage overlap between repertoires was computed as shared unique clonotypes divided by the size of the smaller repertoire. Richness of each repertoire was evaluated using RTK rarefaction, the Chao1 estimator, and Recon v2.1 estimates of unobserved clonotypes. For all TCRbeta clonotypes obtained by the gDNA method from a few donors, generation probabilities were computed with OLGA. As stored in TCRdb, this immuneACCESS dataset retains in-frame rearrangements with V and J assigned. A fraction of the clones does not appear; measured against another copy, unresolved V genes explain less than half of the discrepancy, and the remainder lacks a known reason. The V and J calls and clone size come from that table; D and trimming were worked out from the DNA. The sample table holds roughly 680,000 clones, of which about two thirds were seen once. The top ten clonotypes cover more than 1.5% of the sample.

Sequencing was done on a sample of memory CD4+ T cells sorted from blood. Sample cell subset or site, as interpreted from the label and publication: CD45RA-negative fraction. Rearrangement joined TRBV6-1 to TRBJ2-7; possibly the D gene is TRBD1, per 5 matching bases. The origin of this receptor is a woman in her twenties or thirties in good health. The DNA sequence is as follows: TGTGCCAGCAGTTATACAGGCGTCCACGAGCAGTACTTC. Its translation reads: CASSYTGVHEQYF.